Following are 6 T cell receptor beta chains from one sample sequenced in a study of cytomegalovirus exposure and HLA in healthy donors. The PCR made use of 60 Vbeta and 13 Jbeta primers. Produced via immunoSEQ multiplex PCR; TCRdb's table is partial and in-frame only. The data hold over 150,000 clones, with 77% observed a single time. Input material: PBMCs. The receptors were sampled from a young woman in good health and CMV-seropositive.

V is TRBV27 and J is TRBJ1-3, with D perhaps matching TRBD1 (6 bases). This CDR3 has 15 amino acids. V was trimmed by 4 bases and J by 0 bases, leaving 10 bases between them. Germline V CDR1 and CDR2: MNHEY, SMNVEV (reference sequence). In DNA form, the CDR3 reads TGTGCCAGCAGTTCACAGGGTTCCTCTGGAAACACCATATATTTT. Residues: CASSSQGSSGNTIYF.

The CDR3 nucleotides are TGTGCCAGCAGTGAAGGCCCAGGGGGTCCAACTATGAACACTGAAGCTTTCTTT. It translates to CASSEGPGGPTMNTEAFF. The rearrangement uses TRBV2 and TRBJ1-1; TRBD1 aligns across 7 bases. With 1 base clipped from V and 0 bases from J, the junction kept 11 bases outside the gene matches. The CDR3 covers 18 residues. The germline V gene encodes CDR1 SNHLY and CDR2 FYNNEI.

This chain links TRBV5-1 with TRBJ2-1; 13 bases align to TRBD2. Germline trimming cut 0 bases from V and 9 bases from J; bases unmatched to any gene: 6. CDR3 length equals 16 residues. CDR1 is SGHRS, CDR2 YFSETQ, per germline. As DNA, the CDR3 is TGCGCCAGCAGCTTGGCTGGACTAGCGGGAGCCGCTGAGCAGTTCTTC. Translation: CASSLAGLAGAAEQFF.

CDR3 residues: CASSQDLRTGELFF. In DNA form, the CDR3 reads TGTGCCAGCAGCCAAGATCTCAGGACCGGGGAGCTGTTTTTT. The chain joins TRBV14 to TRBJ2-2, with unresolved D. The germline V and J ends were trimmed by 0 bases and 5 bases, with 7 bases remaining between them. The CDR3 spans 14 residues. The germline V gene has CDR1 SGHDN and CDR2 FVKESK. Together with reference TRBV14 and TRBJ2-2, the CDR3 gives the full variable domain: EAGVTQFPSHSVIEKGQTVTLRCDPISGHDNLYWYRRVMGKEIKFLLHFVKESKQDESGMPNNRFLAERTGGTYSTLKVQPAELEDSGVYFCASSQDLRTGELFFGEGSRLTVL.

The chain is built from TRBV10-3 and TRBJ2-1, with D perhaps TRBD2 (6 bases). CDR1 and CDR2 from the germline V gene are ENHRY and SYGVKD. The CDR3 covers 16 residues. V was pared by 0 bases and J by 2 bases, with 11 bases between. The CDR3 loop is CAISESVGGTYNEQFF. As DNA, the CDR3 is TGTGCCATCAGTGAGTCGGTGGGGGGAACCTACAATGAGCAGTTCTTC.

The chain recombines TRBV11-3 with TRBJ1-1; D might be TRBD1 (6 bases). V was cut by 3 bases and J by 1 base, with 12 bases left in between. The germline CDR1 and CDR2 sequences are SGHNT and YENEEA. The CDR3 runs to 15 residues. The CDR3 spells CASSFTTGPNTEAFF. For the CDR3, the DNA is TGTGCCAGCAGCTTCACGACAGGCCCGAACACTGAAGCTTTCTTT.